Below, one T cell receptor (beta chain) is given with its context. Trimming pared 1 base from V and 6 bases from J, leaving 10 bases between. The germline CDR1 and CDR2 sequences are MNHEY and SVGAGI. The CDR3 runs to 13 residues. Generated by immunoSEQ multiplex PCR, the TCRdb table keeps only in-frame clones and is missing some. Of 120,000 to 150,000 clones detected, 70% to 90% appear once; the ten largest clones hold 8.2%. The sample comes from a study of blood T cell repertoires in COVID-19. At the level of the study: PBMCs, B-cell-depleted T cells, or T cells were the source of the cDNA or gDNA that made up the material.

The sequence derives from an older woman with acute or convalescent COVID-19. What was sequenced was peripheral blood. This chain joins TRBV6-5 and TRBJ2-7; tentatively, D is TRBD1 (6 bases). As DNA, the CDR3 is TGTGCCAGCAGTTACTTGACAGGTAGCGAGCAGTACTTC. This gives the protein CASSYLTGSEQYF.